The present T cell receptor (beta chain) was sequenced within a study of shared clonotypes between healthy human individuals. Regarding this clone: Its antigen remains unidentified.

Germline values: CDR1 MDHEN, CDR2 SYDVKM. Trimming at V came to 4 bases and at J to 0 bases, leaving 7 bases not matched to a gene. The CDR3 is made up of 16 amino acids. Findings and limits, study-wide: Generally, naive subsets (rather than memory subsets) showed larger estimated richness. Clonotype sharing among donors was thought likely to change with sequencing depth. The sampled material consisted only of blood, and tissue repertoires are likely to differ. In several donors, around 4.5% of naive CD4 clonotypes appeared in common.

Sequencing used immunoSEQ multiplex PCR; TCRdb keeps in-frame clones, though not all of them. The table lists around 1.6 million clones, around 98% of them singletons. Source material: naive CD4+ T cells sorted from blood. Documented subset: CD45RA+ positively selected. V gene TRBV28 combines with J gene TRBJ2-7, with 9 bases that match TRBD1. This TCR came from a man aged 25 to 40 in good health. The CDR3 sequence: CASSSPGTGFSYEQYF. The CDR3 nucleotides read TGTGCCAGCAGTTCCCCCGGGACAGGGTTCTCCTACGAGCAGTACTTC.